This is a list of T cell receptor beta chains from one sample in a study of CD8 T cells in ankylosing spondylitis. TCRdb fed the 5' RACE reads into MiXCR, producing one record per CDR3 protein. The sample carries 150,000 to 200,000 distinct CDR3 sequences, 11% recorded once. The sequencing sample was made of blood, either unsorted or a sorted T cell fraction (not recorded which). The origin of the receptors is a male donor with ankylosing spondylitis or in good health (not recorded which). CDR3s include the opening cysteine and the closing phenylalanine or tryptophan. A D gene is named only where the DNA matches it firmly. The listing skips clone size in some rows; elsewhere it reads once, few, many or a size class.

V gene	clone size	D gene	J gene	CDR3 protein	CDR3 DNA
TRBV21-1	many	NA	TRBJ2-7	CASSRGGGALYEQYF	TGTGCCAGCAGCCGAGGAGGAGGGGCCCTCTACGAGCAGTACTTC
TRBV12-3/TRBV12-4	NA	NA	TRBJ1-1	CASSLPGAEAFF	TGTGCCAGCAGTTTACCGGGGGCTGAAGCTTTCTTT
TRBV30	NA	TRBD2	TRBJ2-7	CAWSVLSGRFDEQYF	TGTGCCTGGAGTGTACTAAGCGGGAGGTTTGACGAGCAGTACTTC
TRBV7-2	many	TRBD2	TRBJ2-3	CASSSSGGASDTQYF	TGTGCCAGCAGCTCCAGCGGGGGGGCATCAGATACGCAGTATTTT
TRBV6-1	many	TRBD2	TRBJ2-2	CASRTSGGGTGELFF	TGTGCCAGCAGAACTAGCGGGGGGGGCACCGGGGAGCTGTTTTTT
TRBV27	few	TRBD2	TRBJ2-3	CASSLGAGGPQSTQYF	TGTGCCAGCAGTTTGGGGGCGGGAGGGCCTCAGAGTACGCAGTATTTT
TRBV12-3/TRBV12-4	many	NA	TRBJ1-1	CASSLVHGRNTEAFF	TGTGCCAGCAGTTTAGTACACGGGCGGAACACTGAAGCTTTCTTT
TRBV20-1	many	TRBD2	TRBJ2-1	CSAIRASGGKDEQFF	TGCAGTGCTATACGGGCTAGCGGGGGGAAAGATGAGCAGTTCTTC
TRBV29-1	many	NA	TRBJ1-1	CSAYAGNTEAFF	TGCAGCGCCTATGCGGGGAACACTGAAGCTTTCTTT
TRBV14	many	NA	TRBJ2-3	CASSQGVGVSTDTQYF	TGTGCCAGCAGCCAAGGGGTAGGGGTCAGTACAGATACGCAGTATTTT
TRBV11-2	few	NA	TRBJ2-7	CASSLGSSGPTYEQYF	TGTGCCAGCAGCTTAGGGAGTAGCGGTCCTACCTACGAGCAGTACTTC
TRBV11-2	many	NA	TRBJ2-4	CASSLGGDKVQYF	TGTGCCAGCAGCTTAGGGGGGGACAAGGTTCAGTACTTC
TRBV7-9	NA	NA	TRBJ1-2	CASSLGSDSFNYGYTF	TGTGCCAGCAGCCTCGGATCGGACAGCTTTAACTATGGCTACACCTTC
TRBV18	NA	TRBD1	TRBJ1-1	CASSPFRDRGGNTEAFF	TGTGCCAGCTCACCGTTCCGGGACAGGGGTGGGAACACTGAAGCTTTCTTT
TRBV2	many	NA	TRBJ2-7	CASSSGDTYEQYF	TGTGCCAGCAGTTCAGGAGACACCTACGAGCAGTACTTC
TRBV11-2	NA	NA	TRBJ2-3	CASSPRVTGTDTQYF	TGTGCCAGCAGCCCGCGAGTCACTGGGACAGATACGCAGTATTTT
TRBV7-6	many	TRBD2	TRBJ2-5	CASSSYASGRRQETQYF	TGTGCCAGCAGCTCGTACGCTAGCGGGAGAAGGCAAGAGACCCAGTACTTC
TRBV12-3/TRBV12-4	once	NA	TRBJ2-5	CASTHGTGQETQYF	TGTGCCAGCACCCACGGGACGGGACAAGAGACCCAGTACTTC
TRBV5-1	NA	NA	TRBJ1-1	CASSFIQRNTEAFF	TGCGCCAGCAGCTTCATACAGAGAAACACTGAAGCTTTCTTT
TRBV5-1	few	TRBD1	TRBJ2-1	CASTLDRAENEQFF	TGCGCCAGCACCCTGGACAGGGCAGAGAATGAGCAGTTCTTC
TRBV7-2	many	NA	TRBJ2-1	CASSLVPLLGNEQFF	TGTGCCAGCAGCTTAGTCCCCCTTCTTGGAAATGAGCAGTTCTTC
TRBV7-8	many	NA	TRBJ2-7	CASSPRATSYEQYF	TGTGCCAGCAGCCCAAGGGCCACTTCCTACGAGCAGTACTTC
TRBV12-3/TRBV12-4	NA	NA	TRBJ1-2	CASSFVEGVGYTF	TGTGCCAGCAGTTTCGTTGAGGGGGTCGGCTACACCTTC
TRBV9	many	TRBD1	TRBJ2-3	CASSAGTGTDTQYF	TGTGCCAGCAGCGCCGGGACAGGCACAGATACGCAGTATTTT
TRBV28	many	NA	TRBJ1-2	CASSLDSPEGYTF	TGTGCCAGCAGTTTAGACAGCCCGGAGGGCTACACCTTC
TRBV6-6	NA	NA	TRBJ1-2	CASRLGDYGYTF	TGTGCCAGCAGATTAGGGGACTATGGCTACACCTTC
TRBV28	many	NA	TRBJ1-2	CASSPQGRENYGYTF	TGTGCCAGCAGTCCCCAGGGGAGGGAAAACTATGGCTACACCTTC
TRBV20-1	many	NA	TRBJ2-3	CSARVTPPGPLSTDTQYF	TGCAGTGCTAGAGTCACCCCTCCGGGGCCCCTAAGCACAGATACGCAGTATTTT
TRBV28	few	TRBD1	TRBJ2-6	CASSLYPGGLSGANVLTF	TGTGCCAGCAGTTTATACCCAGGGGGCCTTTCTGGGGCCAACGTCCTGACTTTC
TRBV18	many	TRBD1	TRBJ2-5	CASSPRQGETQYF	TGTGCCAGCTCACCAAGACAGGGGGAGACCCAGTACTTC
TRBV5-1	many	NA	TRBJ2-3	CASSLGGEDTQYF	TGCGCCAGCAGCTTGGGGGGGGAGGATACGCAGTATTTT
TRBV28	NA	NA	TRBJ1-5	CATQDPQGGGSNQPQHF	TGTGCCACCCAAGACCCACAGGGCGGCGGGAGCAATCAGCCCCAGCATTTT
TRBV20-1	many	NA	TRBJ2-1	CSVGTYEQFF	TGCAGTGTCGGGACCTATGAGCAGTTCTTC
TRBV4-3	many	NA	TRBJ1-4	CASSQGTYSTNEKLFF	TGCGCCAGCAGCCAGGGGACCTACTCAACTAATGAAAAACTGTTTTTT
TRBV11-2	many	NA	TRBJ2-1	CASSRTGDEQFF	TGTGCCAGCAGCAGGACGGGCGATGAGCAGTTCTTC
TRBV20-1	many	TRBD2	TRBJ2-3	CSASFSGGFRLGDTQYF	TGCAGTGCTAGTTTTAGCGGGGGTTTTAGGTTGGGAGATACGCAGTATTTT
TRBV5-1	many	TRBD1	TRBJ1-1	CASSGTGGVISEAFF	TGCGCCAGCAGCGGAACAGGGGGCGTAATTTCTGAAGCTTTCTTT
TRBV20-1	NA	NA	TRBJ2-7	CSVRGQGVSIEQYF	TGCAGTGTTAGAGGGCAGGGAGTCTCGATCGAGCAGTACTTC
TRBV5-1	many	NA	TRBJ2-2	CASSLAMTPNTGELFF	TGCGCCAGCAGCTTGGCCATGACACCCAACACCGGGGAGCTGTTTTTT
TRBV10-3	many	NA	TRBJ2-3	CAISAPRGSADTQYF	TGTGCCATCAGTGCCCCGAGAGGGAGCGCAGATACGCAGTATTTT
TRBV5-1	many	TRBD1	TRBJ2-5	CASSSGQDQETQYF	TGCGCCAGCAGCTCGGGACAGGATCAAGAGACCCAGTACTTC
TRBV6-2/TRBV6-3	many	NA	TRBJ2-2	CASSSARRGAGDTGELFF	TGTGCCAGCAGTTCCGCCCGACGGGGGGCAGGGGACACCGGGGAGCTGTTTTTT
TRBV5-1	NA	NA	TRBJ2-1	CASSPAPGPPGEQFF	TGCGCCAGCAGCCCAGCTCCGGGACCGCCAGGGGAGCAGTTCTTC
TRBV6-1	NA	NA	TRBJ1-4	CASSELSASLNEKLFF	TGTGCCAGCAGTGAACTGTCTGCTTCCCTTAATGAAAAACTGTTTTTT
TRBV6-5	NA	NA	TRBJ1-6	CASSLSTGEGSPLHF	TGTGCCAGCAGTTTATCGACAGGAGAGGGTTCACCCCTCCACTTT
TRBV7-9	NA	NA	TRBJ2-2	CASSFLAGGTGELFF	TGTGCCAGCAGCTTCTTGGCTGGGGGCACCGGGGAGCTGTTTTTT
TRBV5-1	many	TRBD1	TRBJ2-1	CASSLEGTDYNEQFF	TGCGCCAGCAGCTTGGAAGGGACAGATTACAATGAGCAGTTCTTC
TRBV20-1	many	NA	TRBJ1-1	CSVLQGATGVDTEAFF	TGCAGTGTCCTGCAAGGGGCAACTGGGGTTGACACTGAAGCTTTCTTT
TRBV5-1	many	NA	TRBJ2-1	CASSSGLQSGNEQFF	TGCGCCAGCAGCTCCGGACTACAGTCGGGCAATGAGCAGTTCTTC
TRBV20-1	many	TRBD1	TRBJ2-7	CSASSRTGYYEQYF	TGCAGTGCTAGCAGTCGGACAGGTTACTACGAGCAGTACTTC
TRBV11-2	once	NA	TRBJ2-1	CASSLSLGRGSDSSYNEQFF	TGTGCCAGCAGCTTATCCCTGGGGCGCGGCTCCGACAGCTCCTACAATGAGCAGTTCTTC
TRBV5-8	many	NA	TRBJ1-1	CASSASDTRTEAFF	TGTGCCAGCAGCGCCTCGGACACCCGGACTGAAGCTTTCTTT
TRBV11-2	many	NA	TRBJ2-2	CASSLINTGELFF	TGTGCCAGCAGCTTGATAAACACCGGGGAGCTGTTTTTT
TRBV20-1	many	TRBD2	TRBJ2-1	CSARGPGRPILRDEQFF	TGCAGTGCTAGAGGCCCCGGGAGGCCTATTCTTCGGGATGAGCAGTTCTTC
TRBV12-3/TRBV12-4	many	TRBD2	TRBJ2-1	CASSLEGLAVYNEQFF	TGTGCCAGCAGTTTAGAGGGACTAGCAGTCTACAATGAGCAGTTCTTC
TRBV7-2	few	NA	TRBJ1-1	CASSFWDRQRNTEAFF	TGTGCCAGCAGCTTTTGGGACCGGCAGAGGAACACTGAAGCTTTCTTT
TRBV20-1	many	TRBD1	TRBJ1-2	CSARGQGWNYGYTF	TGCAGTGCTAGAGGACAGGGCTGGAACTATGGCTACACCTTC